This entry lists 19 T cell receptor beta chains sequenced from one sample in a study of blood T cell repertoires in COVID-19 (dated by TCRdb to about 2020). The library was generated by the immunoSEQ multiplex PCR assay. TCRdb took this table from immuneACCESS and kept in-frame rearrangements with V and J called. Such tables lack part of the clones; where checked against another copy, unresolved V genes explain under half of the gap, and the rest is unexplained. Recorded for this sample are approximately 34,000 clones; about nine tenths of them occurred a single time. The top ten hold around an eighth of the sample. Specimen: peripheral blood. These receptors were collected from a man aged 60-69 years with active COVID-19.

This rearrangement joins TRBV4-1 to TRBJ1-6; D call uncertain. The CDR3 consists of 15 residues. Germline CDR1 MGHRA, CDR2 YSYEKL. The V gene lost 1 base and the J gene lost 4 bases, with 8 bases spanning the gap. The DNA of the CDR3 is TGCGCCAGCAGCCAAGTCGAGTCGTATAATTCACCCCTCCACTTT. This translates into CASSQVESYNSPLHF.

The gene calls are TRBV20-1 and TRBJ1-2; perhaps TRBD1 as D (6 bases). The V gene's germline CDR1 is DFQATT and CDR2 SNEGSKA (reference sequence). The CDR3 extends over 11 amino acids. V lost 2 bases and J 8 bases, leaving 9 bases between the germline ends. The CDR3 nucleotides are TGCAGTGCTAGAACGGGACAAGGCTACACCTTC. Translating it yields CSARTGQGYTF.

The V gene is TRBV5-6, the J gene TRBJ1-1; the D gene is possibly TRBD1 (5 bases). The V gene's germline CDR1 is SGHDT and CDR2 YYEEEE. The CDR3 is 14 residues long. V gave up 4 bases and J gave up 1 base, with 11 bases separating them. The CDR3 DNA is TGTGCCAGCAGCACGGGACTACAGAACACTGAAGCTTTCTTT. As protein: CASSTGLQNTEAFF.

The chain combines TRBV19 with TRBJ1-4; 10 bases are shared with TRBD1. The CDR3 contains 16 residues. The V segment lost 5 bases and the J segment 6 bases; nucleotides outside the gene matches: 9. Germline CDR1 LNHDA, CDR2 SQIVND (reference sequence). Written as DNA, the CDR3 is TGTGCCAGTAGTCAAATTCCGGGACAGGGGTATGAAAAACTGTTTTTT. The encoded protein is CASSQIPGQGYEKLFF.

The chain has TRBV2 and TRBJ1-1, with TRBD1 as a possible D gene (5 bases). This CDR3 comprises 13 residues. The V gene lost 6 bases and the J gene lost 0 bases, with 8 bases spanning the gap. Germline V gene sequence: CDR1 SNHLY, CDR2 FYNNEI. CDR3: CASSTRVNTEAFF. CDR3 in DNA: TGTGCCAGCAGCACCAGGGTGAACACTGAAGCTTTCTTT.

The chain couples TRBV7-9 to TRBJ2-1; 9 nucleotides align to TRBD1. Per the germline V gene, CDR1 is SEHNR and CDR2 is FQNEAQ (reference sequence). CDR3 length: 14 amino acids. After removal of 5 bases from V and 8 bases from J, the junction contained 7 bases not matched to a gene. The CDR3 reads CASSRGTGLHEQFF. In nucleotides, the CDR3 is TGTGCCAGCAGCCGTGGGACAGGGCTTCATGAGCAGTTCTTC.

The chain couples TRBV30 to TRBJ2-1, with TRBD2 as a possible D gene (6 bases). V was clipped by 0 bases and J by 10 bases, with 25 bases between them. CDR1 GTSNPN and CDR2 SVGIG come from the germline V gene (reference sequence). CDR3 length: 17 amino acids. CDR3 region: CAWSVQLGGRVGLEQFF. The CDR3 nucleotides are TGTGCCTGGAGTGTACAGCTCGGGGGACGGGTGGGATTAGAGCAGTTCTTC.

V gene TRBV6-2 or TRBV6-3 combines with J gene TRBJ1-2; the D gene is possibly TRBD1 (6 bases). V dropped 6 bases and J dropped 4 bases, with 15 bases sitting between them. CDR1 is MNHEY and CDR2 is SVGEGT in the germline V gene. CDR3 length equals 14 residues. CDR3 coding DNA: TGTGCCAGCAGCCGGTCTACAGGGCCCTATGGCTACACCTTC. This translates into CASSRSTGPYGYTF.

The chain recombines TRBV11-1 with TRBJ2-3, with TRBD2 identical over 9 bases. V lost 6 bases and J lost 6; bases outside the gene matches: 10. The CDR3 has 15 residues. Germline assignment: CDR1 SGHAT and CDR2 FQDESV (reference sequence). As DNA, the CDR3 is TGTGCCAGCAGGTTCGGGGCGGGAGGGCCGGATACGCAGTATTTT. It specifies CASRFGAGGPDTQYF.

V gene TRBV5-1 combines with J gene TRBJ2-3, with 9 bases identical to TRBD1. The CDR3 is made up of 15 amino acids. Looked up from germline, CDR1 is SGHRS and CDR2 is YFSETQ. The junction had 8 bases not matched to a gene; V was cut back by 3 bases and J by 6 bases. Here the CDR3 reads CASSSLGQGRDTQYF. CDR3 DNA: TGCGCCAGCAGCTCCCTGGGACAGGGAAGGGATACGCAGTATTTT.

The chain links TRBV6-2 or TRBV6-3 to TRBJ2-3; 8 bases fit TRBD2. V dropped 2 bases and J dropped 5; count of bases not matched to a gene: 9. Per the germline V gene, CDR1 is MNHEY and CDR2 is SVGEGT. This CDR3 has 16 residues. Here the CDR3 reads CASSYLSGGAVDTQYF. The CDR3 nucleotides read TGTGCCAGCAGTTACCTGTCCGGGGGGGCCGTAGATACGCAGTATTTT.

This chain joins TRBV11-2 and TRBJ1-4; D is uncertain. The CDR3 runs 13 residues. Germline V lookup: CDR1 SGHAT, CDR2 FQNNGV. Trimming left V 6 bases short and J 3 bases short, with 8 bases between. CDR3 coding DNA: TGTGCCAGCAGTGTACGGTCTAATGAAAAACTGTTTTTT. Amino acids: CASSVRSNEKLFF.

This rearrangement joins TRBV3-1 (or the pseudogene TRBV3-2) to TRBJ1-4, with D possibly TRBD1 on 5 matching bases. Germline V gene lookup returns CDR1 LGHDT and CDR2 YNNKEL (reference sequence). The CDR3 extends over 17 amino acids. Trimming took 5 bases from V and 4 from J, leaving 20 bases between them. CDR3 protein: CASSSITAGDFNEKLFF. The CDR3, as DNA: TGTGCCAGCAGCTCCATCACTGCGGGGGACTTTAATGAAAAACTGTTTTTT.

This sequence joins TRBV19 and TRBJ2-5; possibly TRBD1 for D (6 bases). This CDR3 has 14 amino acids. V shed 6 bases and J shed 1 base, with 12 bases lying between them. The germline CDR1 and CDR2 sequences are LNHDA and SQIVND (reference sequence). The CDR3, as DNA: TGTGCCAGTAGCATGGGGACATTCCAAGAGACCCAGTACTTC. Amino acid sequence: CASSMGTFQETQYF.

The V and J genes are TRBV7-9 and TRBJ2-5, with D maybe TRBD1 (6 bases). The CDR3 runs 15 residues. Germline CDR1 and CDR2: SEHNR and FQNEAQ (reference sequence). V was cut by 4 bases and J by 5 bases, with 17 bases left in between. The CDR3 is CASSSGTHKEETQYF. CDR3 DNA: TGTGCCAGCAGCTCGGGGACACATAAGGAGGAGACCCAGTACTTC.

The CDR3 sequence is CASSQEFSRGIQYF. The CDR3 DNA sequence: TGTGCCAGCAGCCAAGAGTTTTCAAGAGGCATTCAGTACTTC. The chain carries TRBV3-1 (or the pseudogene TRBV3-2) and TRBJ2-4; D remains ambiguous. V was clipped by 0 bases and J by 9 bases, with 12 bases between them. Germline V gene sequence: CDR1 LGHDT, CDR2 YNNKEL (reference sequence). The CDR3 has 14 amino acids.

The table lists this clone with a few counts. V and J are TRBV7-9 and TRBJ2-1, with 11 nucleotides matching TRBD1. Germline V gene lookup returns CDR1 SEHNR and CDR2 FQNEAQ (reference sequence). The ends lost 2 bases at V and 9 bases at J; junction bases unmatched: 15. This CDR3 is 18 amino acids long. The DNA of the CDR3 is TGTGCCAGCAGCTTACCCAACCTGGACAGGGGGCTGTCAGTTGAGCAGTTCTTC. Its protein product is CASSLPNLDRGLSVEQFF.

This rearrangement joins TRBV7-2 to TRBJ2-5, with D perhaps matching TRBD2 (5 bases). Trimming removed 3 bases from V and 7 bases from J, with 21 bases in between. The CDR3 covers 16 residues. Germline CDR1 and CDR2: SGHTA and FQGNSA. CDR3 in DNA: TGTGCCAGCAGCTTGAGCCGGCCCGAGAGCGGAGGGACCCAGTACTTC. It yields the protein CASSLSRPESGGTQYF.

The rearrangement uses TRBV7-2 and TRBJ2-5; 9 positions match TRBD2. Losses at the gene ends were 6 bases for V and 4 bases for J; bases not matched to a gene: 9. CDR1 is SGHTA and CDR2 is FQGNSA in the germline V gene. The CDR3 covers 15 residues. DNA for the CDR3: TGTGCCAGCAGGTCTGGCGGGGGGGCAGGAGAGACCCAGTACTTC. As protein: CASRSGGGAGETQYF.